This T cell receptor beta chain was identified during a study of shared clonotypes between healthy human individuals. The method was immunoSEQ multiplex PCR; TCRdb's version includes in-frame clones alone and lacks a portion of them. Of around 600,000 clones in the sample, approximately 96% are singletons; the top ten hold about 0.11%. Naive CD8 cells lacked CD45RO and underwent positive selection for CCR7, leaving out terminally differentiated effector memory CD45RA+ cells. The length of the CDR3 is 14 residues. The TCR comes from a woman in her thirties in good health. V is TRBV21-1 and J is TRBJ2-7; the table's D call, TRBD1, was not checked against the DNA. TRBV21-1 is tagged as a pseudogene. The sample was naive CD8+ T cells sorted from blood. CDR3 region: CASSRTGKLGEQYF. The CDR3 DNA sequence: TGTGCCAGCTCCCGGACAGGGAAACTGGGAGAGCAGTACTTC.